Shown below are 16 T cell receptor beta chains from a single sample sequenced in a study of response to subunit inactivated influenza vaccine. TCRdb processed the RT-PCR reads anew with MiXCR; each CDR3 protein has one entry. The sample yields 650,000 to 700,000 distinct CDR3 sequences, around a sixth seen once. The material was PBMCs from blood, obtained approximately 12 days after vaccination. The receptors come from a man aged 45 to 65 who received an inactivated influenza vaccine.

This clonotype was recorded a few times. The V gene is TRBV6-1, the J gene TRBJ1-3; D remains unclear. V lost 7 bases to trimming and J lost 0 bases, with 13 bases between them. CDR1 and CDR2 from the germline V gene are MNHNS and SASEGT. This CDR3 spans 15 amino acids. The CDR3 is CASKGQHLSGNTIYF. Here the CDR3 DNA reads TGTGCCAGCAAAGGCCAGCACCTCTCTGGAAACACCATATATTTT.

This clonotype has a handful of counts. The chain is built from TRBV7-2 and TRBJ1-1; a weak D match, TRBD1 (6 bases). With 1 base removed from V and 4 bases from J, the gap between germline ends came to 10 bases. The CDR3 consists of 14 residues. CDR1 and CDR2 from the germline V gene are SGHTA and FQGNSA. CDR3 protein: CASSLERGSTEAFF. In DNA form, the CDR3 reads TGTGCCAGCAGCTTAGAAAGGGGGAGCACTGAAGCTTTCTTT.

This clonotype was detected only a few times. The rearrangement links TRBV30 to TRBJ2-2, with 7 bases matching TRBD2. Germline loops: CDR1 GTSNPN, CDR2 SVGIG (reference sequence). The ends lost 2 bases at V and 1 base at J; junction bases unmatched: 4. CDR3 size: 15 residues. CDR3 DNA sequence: TGTGCCTGGAGTTTCTTAGCGGGGAACACCGGGGAGCTGTTTTTT. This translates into CAWSFLAGNTGELFF.

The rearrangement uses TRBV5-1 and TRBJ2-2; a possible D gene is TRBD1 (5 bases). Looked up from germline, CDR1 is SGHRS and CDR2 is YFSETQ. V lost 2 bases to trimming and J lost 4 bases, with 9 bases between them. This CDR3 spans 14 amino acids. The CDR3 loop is CASSLQELTGELFF. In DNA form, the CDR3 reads TGCGCCAGCAGCTTACAGGAGCTCACCGGGGAGCTGTTTTTT.

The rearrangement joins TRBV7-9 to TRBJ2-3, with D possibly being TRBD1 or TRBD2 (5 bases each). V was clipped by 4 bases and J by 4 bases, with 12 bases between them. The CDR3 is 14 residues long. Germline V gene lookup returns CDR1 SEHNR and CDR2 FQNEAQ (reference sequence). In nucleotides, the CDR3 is TGTGCCAGCAGCTCGGCCGGGGCGTCAGATACGCAGTATTTT. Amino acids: CASSSAGASDTQYF.

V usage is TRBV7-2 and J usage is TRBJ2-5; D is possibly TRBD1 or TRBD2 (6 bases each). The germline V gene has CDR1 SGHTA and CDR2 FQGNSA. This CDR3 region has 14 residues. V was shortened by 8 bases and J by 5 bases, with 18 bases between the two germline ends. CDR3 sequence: CASGIGGRRETQYF. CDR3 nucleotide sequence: TGTGCCAGCGGGATAGGGGGGAGGAGGGAGACCCAGTACTTC.

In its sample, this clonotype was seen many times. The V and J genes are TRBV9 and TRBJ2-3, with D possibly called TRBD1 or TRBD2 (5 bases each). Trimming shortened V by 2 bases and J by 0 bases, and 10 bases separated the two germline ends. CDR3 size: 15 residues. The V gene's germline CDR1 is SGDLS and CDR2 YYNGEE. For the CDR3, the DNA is TGTGCCAGCAGCGTTAGGGGAGAGAGCACAGATACGCAGTATTTT. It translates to CASSVRGESTDTQYF.

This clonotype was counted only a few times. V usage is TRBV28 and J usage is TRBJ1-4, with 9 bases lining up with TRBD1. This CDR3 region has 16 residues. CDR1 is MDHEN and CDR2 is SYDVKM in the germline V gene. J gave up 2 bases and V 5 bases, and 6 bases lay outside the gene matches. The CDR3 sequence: CASSPPGQGTNEKLFF. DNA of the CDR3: TGTGCCAGCAGTCCACCGGGACAGGGTACTAATGAAAAACTGTTTTTT.

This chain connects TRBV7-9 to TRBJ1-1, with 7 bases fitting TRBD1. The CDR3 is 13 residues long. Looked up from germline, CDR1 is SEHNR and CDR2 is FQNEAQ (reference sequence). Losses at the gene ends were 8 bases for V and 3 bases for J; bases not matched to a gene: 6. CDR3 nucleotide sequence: TGTGCCAGCGTTGACAGGGTACACACTGAAGCTTTCTTT. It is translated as CASVDRVHTEAFF.

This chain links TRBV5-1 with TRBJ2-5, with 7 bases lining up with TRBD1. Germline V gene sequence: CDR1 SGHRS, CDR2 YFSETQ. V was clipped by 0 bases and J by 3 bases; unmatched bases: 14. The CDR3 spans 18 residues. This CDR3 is CASSLAGSRGFSEETQYF. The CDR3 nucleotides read TGCGCCAGCAGCTTGGCCGGCTCCAGGGGGTTTAGTGAAGAGACCCAGTACTTC. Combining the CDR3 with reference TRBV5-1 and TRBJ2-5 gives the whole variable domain KAGVTQTPRYLIKTRGQQVTLSCSPISGHRSVSWYQQTPGQGLQFLFEYFSETQRNKGNFPGRFSGRQFSNSRSEMNVSTLELGDSALYLCASSLAGSRGFSEETQYFGPGTRLLVL.

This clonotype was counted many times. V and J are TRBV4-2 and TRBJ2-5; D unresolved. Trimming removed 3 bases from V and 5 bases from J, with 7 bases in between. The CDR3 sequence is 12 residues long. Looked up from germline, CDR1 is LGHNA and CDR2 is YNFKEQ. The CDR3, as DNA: TGTGCCAGCAGCCAGACTGGGGAGACCCAGTACTTC. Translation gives CASSQTGETQYF.

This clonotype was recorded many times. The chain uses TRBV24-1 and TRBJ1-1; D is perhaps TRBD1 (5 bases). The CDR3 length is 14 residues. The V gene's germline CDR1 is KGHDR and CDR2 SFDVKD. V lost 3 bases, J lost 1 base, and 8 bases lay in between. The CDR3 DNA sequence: TGTGCCACCAGTGATGGGGGTTCGAACACTGAAGCTTTCTTT. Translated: CATSDGGSNTEAFF.

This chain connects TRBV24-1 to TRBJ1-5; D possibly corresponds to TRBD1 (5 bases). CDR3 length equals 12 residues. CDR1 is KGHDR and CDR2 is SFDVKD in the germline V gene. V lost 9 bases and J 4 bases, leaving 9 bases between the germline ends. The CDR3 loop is CATGGTNQPQHF. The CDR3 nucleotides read TGTGCCACCGGGGGGACTAATCAGCCCCAGCATTTT.

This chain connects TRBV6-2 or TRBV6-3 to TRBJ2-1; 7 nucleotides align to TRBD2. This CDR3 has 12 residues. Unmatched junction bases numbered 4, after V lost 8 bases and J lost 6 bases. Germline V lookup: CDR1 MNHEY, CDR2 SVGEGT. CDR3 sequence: CASDGLGNEQFF. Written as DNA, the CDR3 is TGTGCCAGCGATGGACTAGGCAATGAGCAGTTCTTC.

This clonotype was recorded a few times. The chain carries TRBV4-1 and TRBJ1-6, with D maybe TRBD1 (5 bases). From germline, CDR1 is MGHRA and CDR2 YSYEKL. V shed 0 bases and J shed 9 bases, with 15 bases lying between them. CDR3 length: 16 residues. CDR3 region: CASSQDWGNKGSPLHF. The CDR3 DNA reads TGCGCCAGCAGCCAAGATTGGGGGAATAAAGGTTCACCCCTCCACTTT.

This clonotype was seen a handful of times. In DNA form, the CDR3 reads TGCGCCAGCAGCCAAGGGGTTTTTGAACTCCGAACCTACAATGAGCAGTTCTTC. Its protein product is CASSQGVFELRTYNEQFF. The chain joins TRBV4-3 to TRBJ2-1; D gene unclear. Trimming stripped 1 base from V and 2 bases from J, with 18 bases between. The germline V gene encodes CDR1 LGHNA and CDR2 YSLEER. The CDR3 consists of 18 residues.